This entry lists 14 T cell receptor beta chains sequenced from one sample in a study of blood T cell repertoires in COVID-19. The repertoire was sequenced with immunoSEQ multiplex PCR; TCRdb's copy has only in-frame clones and lacks some. The table records approximately 260,000 clones, just under 90% of them present only once. What was sequenced was PBMCs or T cells enriched from blood (not recorded which). The receptors come from a woman aged 55-70 years who had recovered from COVID-19.

The gene calls are TRBV3-1 (or the pseudogene TRBV3-2) and TRBJ1-1; no reliable D call. The CDR3 is 13 residues long. Germline loops: CDR1 LGHDT, CDR2 YNNKEL (reference sequence). Trimming removed 2 bases from V and 3 bases from J, with 7 bases in between. CDR3 sequence: CASSQTPHTEAFF. CDR3 bases: TGTGCCAGCAGCCAAACACCGCACACTGAAGCTTTCTTT.

The rearrangement joins TRBV10-3 to TRBJ1-4; 8 bases map to TRBD1. V lost 8 bases, J lost 10 bases, and 6 bases stayed unmatched. The CDR3 runs 12 residues. From germline, CDR1 is ENHRY and CDR2 SYGVKD. The chain's CDR3 is CAIGQGAGKLFF. The CDR3, as DNA: TGTGCCATCGGACAGGGAGCTGGAAAACTGTTTTTT.

The chain joins TRBV16 to TRBJ2-1, with TRBD1 identical over 7 bases. Germline V lookup: CDR1 KGHSY, CDR2 FQNENV. The CDR3 covers 17 residues. Germline trimming cut 1 base from V and 1 base from J; bases unmatched to any gene: 7. The CDR3 here is CASSQWSGQNSYNEQFF. The DNA of the CDR3 is TGTGCCAGCAGCCAATGGTCGGGACAGAATTCCTACAATGAGCAGTTCTTC. The variable domain in full, with the rest retrieved from reference TRBV16 and TRBJ2-1, is GEEVAQTPKHLVRGEGQKAKLYCAPIKGHSYVFWYQQVLKNEFKFLISFQNENVFDETGMPKERFSAKCLPNSPCSLEIQATKLEDSAVYFCASSQWSGQNSYNEQFFGPGTRLTVL.

V usage is TRBV29-1 and J usage is TRBJ2-5, with a possible D match to TRBD2 (6 bases). CDR1 SQVTM and CDR2 ANQGSEA come from the germline V gene. V shed 3 bases and J shed 0 bases, with 8 bases lying between them. The CDR3 is made up of 13 amino acids. The CDR3 here is CSVDRGYQETQYF. The DNA for the CDR3 is TGCAGCGTTGATCGGGGGTACCAAGAGACCCAGTACTTC.

V and J are TRBV27 and TRBJ1-1, with 7 bases that match TRBD1. There are 13 residues in the CDR3. After removal of 7 bases from V and 1 base from J, the junction contained 3 bases not matched to a gene. The V gene's germline CDR1 is MNHEY and CDR2 SMNVEV (reference sequence). The CDR3 loop reads CASTPGGNTEAFF. As DNA, the CDR3 is TGTGCCAGCACGCCAGGGGGGAACACTGAAGCTTTCTTT.

The chain employs TRBV6-5 and TRBJ2-7; possibly TRBD2 for D (7 bases). The CDR3 extends over 13 amino acids. Looked up from germline, CDR1 is MNHEY and CDR2 is SVGAGI. The ends were cut back, 10 bases at V and 2 bases at J, with 15 bases in the middle. The CDR3 is CATKGGYPYEQYF. The CDR3 region has the DNA TGTGCCACCAAGGGGGGGTATCCCTACGAGCAGTACTTC.

The rearrangement uses TRBV7-9 and TRBJ2-5; no firm D call. The germline V gene has CDR1 SEHNR and CDR2 FQNEAQ (reference sequence). The length of the CDR3 is 13 residues. With 6 bases removed from V and 1 base from J, the gap between germline ends came to 9 bases. The CDR3 is CASRNNRQETQYF. Written as DNA, the CDR3 is TGTGCCAGCAGGAACAACCGCCAAGAGACCCAGTACTTC.

The CDR3 spells CASSQEGGRSYEQYF. DNA of the CDR3: TGCGCCAGCAGCCAAGAAGGAGGGCGATCCTACGAGCAGTACTTC. The chain uses TRBV4-1 and TRBJ2-7; D might be TRBD2 (6 bases). V was pared by 0 bases and J by 1 base, with 10 bases between. This CDR3 has 15 amino acids. Germline-derived CDR1 and CDR2 are MGHRA and YSYEKL.

The CDR3: CASTPDSYNEQFF. DNA of the CDR3: TGTGCCAGCACCCCGGACAGCTACAATGAGCAGTTCTTC. This chain uses TRBV5-4 with TRBJ2-1, with a weak D call TRBD1 (6 bases). The germline V and J ends were trimmed by 6 bases and 3 bases, with 10 bases remaining between them. Germline V lookup: CDR1 SGHNT, CDR2 YYREEE (reference sequence). The CDR3 length is 13 residues.

This chain uses TRBV3-1 (or the pseudogene TRBV3-2) with TRBJ2-5, with 8 positions matching TRBD2. CDR1 is LGHDT, CDR2 YNNKEL, per germline (reference sequence). CDR3 length: 16 residues. The V gene end was trimmed by 0 bases and the J gene end by 7 bases; junction bases not matched to a gene: 10. CDR3 loop: CASSQDTAGVGGTQYF. The CDR3 DNA follows: TGTGCCAGCAGCCAAGATACAGCGGGGGTCGGGGGGACCCAGTACTTC.

The rearrangement joins TRBV28 to TRBJ1-6, with TRBD1 identical over 8 bases. V lost 4 bases, J lost 2 bases, and 1 base stayed unmatched. The CDR3 extends over 15 amino acids. Germline V gene sequence: CDR1 MDHEN, CDR2 SYDVKM. The CDR3 DNA reads TGTGCCAGCAGTTCGGGACAGGCCTATAATTCACCCCTCCACTTT. Protein product: CASSSGQAYNSPLHF. Using reference TRBV28 and TRBJ1-6 for the parts outside the CDR3, the full variable domain is DVKVTQSSRYLVKRTGEKVFLECVQDMDHENMFWYRQDPGLGLRLIYFSYDVKMKEKGDIPEGYSVSREKKERFSLILESASTNQTSMYLCASSSGQAYNSPLHFGNGTRLTVT.

This clone was seen once. The V gene is TRBV19, the J gene TRBJ1-5; D is undetermined. This CDR3 is built from 14 residues. Trimming shortened V by 3 bases and J by 0 bases, and 6 bases separated the two germline ends. The germline V gene encodes CDR1 LNHDA and CDR2 SQIVND (reference sequence). CDR3 sequence (DNA): TGTGCCAGTAGTATTGACTCTAGCAATCAGCCCCAGCATTTT. As protein: CASSIDSSNQPQHF.

The chain has TRBV10-3 and TRBJ2-3; TRBD2 matches at 10 bases. This CDR3 has 15 residues. Germline trimming cut 7 bases from V and 4 bases from J; bases unmatched to any gene: 8. Germline CDR1 ENHRY, CDR2 SYGVKD. CDR3 nucleotides: TGTGCCATCACCCGAGCGGGAGGGCAGGCAGATACGCAGTATTTT. It codes for CAITRAGGQADTQYF.

The genes are TRBV27 and TRBJ1-3; maybe TRBD1 (6 bases). Germline loops: CDR1 MNHEY, CDR2 SMNVEV (reference sequence). Trimming shortened V by 6 bases and J by 1 base, and 13 bases separated the two germline ends. There are 15 residues in the CDR3. The CDR3, as DNA: TGTGCCAGCAGACCTAAGGGGGGGTCTGGAAACACCATATATTTT. Its translation: CASRPKGGSGNTIYF.